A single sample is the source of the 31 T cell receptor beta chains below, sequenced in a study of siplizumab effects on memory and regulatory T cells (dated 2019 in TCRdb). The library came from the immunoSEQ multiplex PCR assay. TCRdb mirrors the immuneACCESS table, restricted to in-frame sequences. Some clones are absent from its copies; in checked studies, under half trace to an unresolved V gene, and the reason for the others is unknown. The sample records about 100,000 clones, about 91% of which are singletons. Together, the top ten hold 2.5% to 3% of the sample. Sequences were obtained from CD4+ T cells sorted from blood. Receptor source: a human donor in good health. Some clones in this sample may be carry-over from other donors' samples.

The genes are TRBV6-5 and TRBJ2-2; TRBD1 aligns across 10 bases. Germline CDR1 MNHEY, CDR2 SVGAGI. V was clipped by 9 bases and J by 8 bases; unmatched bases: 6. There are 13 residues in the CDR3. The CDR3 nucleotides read TGTGCCAGTAGGACAGGGGGGCAGGGGGAGCTGTTTTTT. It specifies CASRTGGQGELFF.

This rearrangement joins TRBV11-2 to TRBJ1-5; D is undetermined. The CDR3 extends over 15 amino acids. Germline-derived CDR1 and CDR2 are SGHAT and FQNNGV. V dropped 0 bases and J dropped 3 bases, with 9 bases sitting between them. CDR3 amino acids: CASSLDPQPNQPQHF. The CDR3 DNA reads TGTGCCAGCAGCTTAGATCCTCAACCCAATCAGCCCCAGCATTTT.

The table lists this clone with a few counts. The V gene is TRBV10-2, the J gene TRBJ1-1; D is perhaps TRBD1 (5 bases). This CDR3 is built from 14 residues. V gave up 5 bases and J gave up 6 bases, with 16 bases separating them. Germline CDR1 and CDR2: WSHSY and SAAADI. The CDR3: CASSYRFSVSEAFF. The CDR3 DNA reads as TGCGCCAGCAGTTACAGGTTCTCGGTATCTGAAGCTTTCTTT.

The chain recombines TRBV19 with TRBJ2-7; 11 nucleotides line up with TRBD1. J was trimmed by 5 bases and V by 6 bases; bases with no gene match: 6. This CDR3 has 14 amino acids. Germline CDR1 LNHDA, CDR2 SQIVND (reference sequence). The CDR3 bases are TGTGCCAGTAGGGCGGGACAGGGGGTACACGAGCAGTACTTC. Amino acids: CASRAGQGVHEQYF.

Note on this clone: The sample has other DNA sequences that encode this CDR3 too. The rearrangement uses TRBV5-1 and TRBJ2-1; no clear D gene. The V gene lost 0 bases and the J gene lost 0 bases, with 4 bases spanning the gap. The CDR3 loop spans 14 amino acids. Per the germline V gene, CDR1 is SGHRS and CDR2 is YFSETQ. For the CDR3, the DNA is TGCGCCAGCAGCTTGGCTGTCTCCTACAATGAGCAGTTCTTC. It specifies CASSLAVSYNEQFF.

The CDR3 spells CASSRAGGRSGSSYEQYF. The DNA of the CDR3 is TGTGCCAGCTCACGCGCCGGAGGTAGAAGCGGGAGCTCCTACGAGCAGTACTTC. The chain carries TRBV18 and TRBJ2-7, with 8 bases matching TRBD2. Germline V gene data show CDR1 as KGHSH and CDR2 as LQKENI. The V segment lost 4 bases and the J segment 0 bases; nucleotides outside the gene matches: 14. This CDR3 region has 18 residues. Full variable domain (missing parts from reference TRBV18 and TRBJ2-7): NAGVMQNPRHLVRRRGQEARLRCSPMKGHSHVYWYRQLPEEGLKFMVYLQKENIIDESGMPKERFSAEFPKEGPSILRIQQVVRGDSAAYFCASSRAGGRSGSSYEQYFGPGTRLTVT.

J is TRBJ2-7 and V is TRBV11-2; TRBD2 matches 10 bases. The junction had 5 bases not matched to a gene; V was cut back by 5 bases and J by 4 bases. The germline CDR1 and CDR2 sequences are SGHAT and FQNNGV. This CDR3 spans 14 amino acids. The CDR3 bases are TGTGCCAGCAGCCCCTGGGGACTAGCGTACGAGCAGTACTTC. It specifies CASSPWGLAYEQYF.

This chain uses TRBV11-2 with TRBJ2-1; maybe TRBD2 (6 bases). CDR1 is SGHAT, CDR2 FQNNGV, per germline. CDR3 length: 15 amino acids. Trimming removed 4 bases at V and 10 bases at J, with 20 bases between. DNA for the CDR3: TGTGCCAGCAGCTCTCTTCTGGGAGGACTTGTGGAGCAGTTCTTC. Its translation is CASSSLLGGLVEQFF.

The CDR3 nucleotides read TGTGCCAGCAGTTTTTGGGCGGGACAACAAGAGACCCAGTACTTC. It yields the protein CASSFWAGQQETQYF. The chain couples TRBV27 to TRBJ2-5; D is perhaps TRBD1 or TRBD2 (6 bases each). Germline V gives CDR1 MNHEY, CDR2 SMNVEV (reference sequence). The CDR3 contains 15 residues. V shed 3 bases and J shed 2 bases, with 13 bases lying between them.

The CDR3 spells CASRGKGYEQYF. DNA of the CDR3: TGTGCCAGCAGGGGCAAGGGGTACGAGCAGTACTTC. The gene calls are TRBV6-5 and TRBJ2-7; tentatively, D is TRBD1 (5 bases). Between the trimmed V and J ends, which lost 6 bases and 4 bases, there was a span of 10 bases. CDR1 MNHEY and CDR2 SVGAGI come from the germline V gene. This CDR3 comprises 12 residues.

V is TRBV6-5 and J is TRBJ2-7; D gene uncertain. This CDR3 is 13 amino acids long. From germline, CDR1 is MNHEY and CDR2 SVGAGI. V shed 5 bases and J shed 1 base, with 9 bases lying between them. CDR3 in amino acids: CASSNSLSYEQYF. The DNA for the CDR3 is TGTGCCAGCAGTAATAGCCTATCCTACGAGCAGTACTTC.

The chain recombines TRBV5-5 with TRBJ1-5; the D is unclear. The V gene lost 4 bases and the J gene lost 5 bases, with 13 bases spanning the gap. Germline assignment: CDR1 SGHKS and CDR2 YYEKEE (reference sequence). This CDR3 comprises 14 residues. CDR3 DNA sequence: TGTGCCAGCAGCAAAGACACAGAGTATCAGCCCCAGCATTTT. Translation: CASSKDTEYQPQHF. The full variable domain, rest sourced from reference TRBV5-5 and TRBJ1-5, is DAGVTQSPTHLIKTRGQQVTLRCSPISGHKSVSWYQQVLGQGPQFIFQYYEKEERGRGNFPDRFSARQFPNYSSELNVNALLLGDSALYLCASSKDTEYQPQHFGDGTRLSIL.

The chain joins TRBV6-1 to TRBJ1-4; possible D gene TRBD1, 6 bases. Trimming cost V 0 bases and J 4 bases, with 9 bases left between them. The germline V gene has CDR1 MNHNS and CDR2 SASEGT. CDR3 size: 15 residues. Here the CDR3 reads CASSEAGGGNEKLFF. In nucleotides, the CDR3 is TGTGCCAGCAGTGAAGCGGGGGGCGGTAATGAAAAACTGTTTTTT.

CDR3 sequence reads: CASRTSGTWNTGELFF. CDR3 in DNA: TGCGCCAGCAGAACTTCCGGGACTTGGAACACCGGGGAGCTGTTTTTT. V usage is TRBV5-1 and J usage is TRBJ2-2; TRBD2 is a possible D gene (6 bases). V was trimmed by 5 bases and J by 1 base, leaving 15 bases between them. Per germline, CDR1 SGHRS and CDR2 YFSETQ. The CDR3 totals 16 residues.

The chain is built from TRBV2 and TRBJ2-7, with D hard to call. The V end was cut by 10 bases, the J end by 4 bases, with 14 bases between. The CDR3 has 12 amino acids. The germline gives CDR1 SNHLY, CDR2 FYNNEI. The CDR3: CATRSGLYEQYF. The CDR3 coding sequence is TGTGCCACCAGGTCGGGCTTGTACGAGCAGTACTTC.

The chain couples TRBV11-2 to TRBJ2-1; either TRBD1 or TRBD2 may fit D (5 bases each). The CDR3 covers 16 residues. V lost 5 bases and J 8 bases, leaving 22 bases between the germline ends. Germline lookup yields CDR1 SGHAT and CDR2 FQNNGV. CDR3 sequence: CASSRIGVRAEDEQFF. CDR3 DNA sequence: TGTGCCAGCAGCCGGATAGGGGTAAGGGCGGAGGATGAGCAGTTCTTC. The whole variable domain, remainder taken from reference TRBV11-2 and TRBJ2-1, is EAGVAQSPRYKIIEKRQSVAFWCNPISGHATLYWYQQILGQGPKLLIQFQNNGVVDDSQLPKDRFSAERLKGVDSTLKIQPAKLEDSAVYLCASSRIGVRAEDEQFFGPGTRLTVL.

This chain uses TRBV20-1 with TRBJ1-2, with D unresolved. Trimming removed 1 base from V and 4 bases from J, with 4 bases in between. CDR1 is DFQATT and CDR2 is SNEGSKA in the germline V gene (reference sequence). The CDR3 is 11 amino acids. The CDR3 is CSARGSYGYTF. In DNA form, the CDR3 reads TGCAGTGCTAGAGGCAGCTATGGCTACACCTTC.

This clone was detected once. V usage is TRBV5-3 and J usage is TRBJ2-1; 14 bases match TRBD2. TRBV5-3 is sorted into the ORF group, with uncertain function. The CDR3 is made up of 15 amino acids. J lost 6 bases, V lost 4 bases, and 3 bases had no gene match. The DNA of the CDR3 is TGTGCCAGAAGCCGGGGACTAGCGGGGGTCAATGAGCAGTTCTTC. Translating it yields CARSRGLAGVNEQFF.

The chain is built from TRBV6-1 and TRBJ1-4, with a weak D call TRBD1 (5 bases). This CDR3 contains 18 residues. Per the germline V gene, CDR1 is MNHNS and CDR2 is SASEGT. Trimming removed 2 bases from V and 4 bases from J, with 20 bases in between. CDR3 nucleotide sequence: TGTGCCAGCAGTGAAACTATCTTGGGGGATGCGCATAATGAAAAACTGTTTTTT. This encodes CASSETILGDAHNEKLFF.

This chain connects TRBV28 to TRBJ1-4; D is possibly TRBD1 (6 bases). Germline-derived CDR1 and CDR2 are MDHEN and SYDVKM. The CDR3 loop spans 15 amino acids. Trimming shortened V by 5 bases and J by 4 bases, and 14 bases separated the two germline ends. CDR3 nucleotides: TGTGCCAGCAGTGTTGGGGGACACCTTAATGAAAAACTGTTTTTT. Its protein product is CASSVGGHLNEKLFF.

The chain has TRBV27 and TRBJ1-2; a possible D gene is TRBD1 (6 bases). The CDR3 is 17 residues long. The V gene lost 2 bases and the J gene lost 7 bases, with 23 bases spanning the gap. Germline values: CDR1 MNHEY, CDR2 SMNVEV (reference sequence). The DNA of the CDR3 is TGTGCCAGCAGTTTAAGGGGGGCCCCGGGGAGAACTGTTGGCTACACCTTC. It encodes CASSLRGAPGRTVGYTF.

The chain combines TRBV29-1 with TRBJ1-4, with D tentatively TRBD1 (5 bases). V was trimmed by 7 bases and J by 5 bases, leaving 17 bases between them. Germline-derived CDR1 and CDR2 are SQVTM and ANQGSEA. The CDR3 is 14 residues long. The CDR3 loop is CSAGQAGSNEKLFF. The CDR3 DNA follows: TGCAGCGCGGGGCAGGCAGGGTCAAATGAAAAACTGTTTTTT.

CDR3 nucleotide sequence: TGTGCCAGTAGCGAGCTGGACGGGAGGCCCTATGAGCAGTTCTTC. Its translation is CASSELDGRPYEQFF. The chain has TRBV19 and TRBJ2-1; 7 bases line up with TRBD2. The CDR3 loop spans 15 amino acids. J was trimmed by 8 bases and V by 6 bases; bases with no gene match: 13. Per the germline V gene, CDR1 is LNHDA and CDR2 is SQIVND (reference sequence).

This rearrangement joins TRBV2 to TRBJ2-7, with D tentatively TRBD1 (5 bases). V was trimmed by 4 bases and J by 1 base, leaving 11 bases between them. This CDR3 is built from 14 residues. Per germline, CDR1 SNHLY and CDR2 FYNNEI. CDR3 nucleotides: TGTGCCAGCAGTGTGGACACTCCTTCCTACGAGCAGTACTTC. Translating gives CASSVDTPSYEQYF. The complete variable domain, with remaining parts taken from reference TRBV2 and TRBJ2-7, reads EPEVTQTPSHQVTQMGQEVILRCVPISNHLYFYWYRQILGQKVEFLVSFYNNEISEKSEIFDDQFSVERPDGSNFTLKIRSTKLEDSAMYFCASSVDTPSYEQYFGPGTRLTVT.

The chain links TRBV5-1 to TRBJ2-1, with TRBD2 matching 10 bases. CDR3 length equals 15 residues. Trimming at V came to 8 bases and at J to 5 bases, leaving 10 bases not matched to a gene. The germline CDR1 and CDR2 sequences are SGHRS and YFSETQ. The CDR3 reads CASQEAGGPHNEQFF. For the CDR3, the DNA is TGCGCCAGTCAAGAAGCGGGAGGGCCACACAATGAGCAGTTCTTC.

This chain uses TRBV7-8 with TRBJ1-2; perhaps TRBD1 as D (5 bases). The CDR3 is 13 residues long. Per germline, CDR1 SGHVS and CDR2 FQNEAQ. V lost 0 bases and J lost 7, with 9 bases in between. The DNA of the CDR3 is TGTGCCAGCAGCTTAGCGCAGAGGGGTGGCTACACCTTC. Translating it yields CASSLAQRGGYTF.

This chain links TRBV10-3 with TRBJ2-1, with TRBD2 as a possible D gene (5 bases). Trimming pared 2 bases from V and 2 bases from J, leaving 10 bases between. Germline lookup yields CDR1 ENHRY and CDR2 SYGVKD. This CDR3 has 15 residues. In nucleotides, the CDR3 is TGTGCCATCAGTGAGAGCCGGGAAACCTACAATGAGCAGTTCTTC. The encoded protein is CAISESRETYNEQFF.

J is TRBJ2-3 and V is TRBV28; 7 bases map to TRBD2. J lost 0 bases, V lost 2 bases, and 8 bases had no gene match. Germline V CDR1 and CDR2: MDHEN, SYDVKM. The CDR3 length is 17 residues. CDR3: CASSLIGRERSTDTQYF. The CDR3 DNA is TGTGCCAGCAGTTTAATCGGGCGGGAGAGGAGCACAGATACGCAGTATTTT.

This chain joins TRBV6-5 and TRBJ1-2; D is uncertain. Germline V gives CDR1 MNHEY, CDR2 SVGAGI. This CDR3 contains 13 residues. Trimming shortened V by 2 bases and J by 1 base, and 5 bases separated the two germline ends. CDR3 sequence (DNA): TGTGCCAGCAGTTACCCGGGTAACTATGGCTACACCTTC. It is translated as CASSYPGNYGYTF.

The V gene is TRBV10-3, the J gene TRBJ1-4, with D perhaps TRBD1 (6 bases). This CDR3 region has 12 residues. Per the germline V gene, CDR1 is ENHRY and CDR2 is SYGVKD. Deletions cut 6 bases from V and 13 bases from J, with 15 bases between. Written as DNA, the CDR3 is TGTGCCATCAGGGATAACCGGGACATACTGTTTTTT. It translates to CAIRDNRDILFF.

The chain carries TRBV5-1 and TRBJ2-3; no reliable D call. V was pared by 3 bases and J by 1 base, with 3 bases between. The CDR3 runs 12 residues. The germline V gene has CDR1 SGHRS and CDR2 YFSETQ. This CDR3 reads CASSSRTDTQYF. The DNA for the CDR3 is TGCGCCAGCAGCTCGCGCACAGATACGCAGTATTTT.